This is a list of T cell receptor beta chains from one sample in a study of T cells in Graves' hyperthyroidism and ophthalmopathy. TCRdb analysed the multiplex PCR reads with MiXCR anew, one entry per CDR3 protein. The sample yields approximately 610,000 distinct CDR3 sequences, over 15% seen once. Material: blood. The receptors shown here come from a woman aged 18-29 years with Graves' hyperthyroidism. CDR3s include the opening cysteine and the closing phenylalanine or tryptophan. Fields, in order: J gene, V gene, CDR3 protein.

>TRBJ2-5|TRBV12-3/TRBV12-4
CASSRTIGQETQYF
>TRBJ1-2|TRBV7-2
CASSLATALRDHYGYTF
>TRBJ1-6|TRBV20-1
CSAINDRADSPLHF
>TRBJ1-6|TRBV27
CASSLSGAAYNSPLHF
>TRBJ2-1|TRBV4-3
CASSQARGVPGGEQFF
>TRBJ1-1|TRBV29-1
CSVEKHPGTEAFF
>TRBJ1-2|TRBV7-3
CASSLGGYAF
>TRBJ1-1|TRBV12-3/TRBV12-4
CASSINLGSLNTEAFF
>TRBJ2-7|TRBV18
CASSAEPGQGPYEQYF
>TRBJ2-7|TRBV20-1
CSAVGLTSSCEQYF
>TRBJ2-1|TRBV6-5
CASSYSGGGDEQFF
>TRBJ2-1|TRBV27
CASSFSTSPSYNEQFF
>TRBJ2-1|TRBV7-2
CASSLGGLAGVGEQFF
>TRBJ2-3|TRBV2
CASSEKLAGKTQYF
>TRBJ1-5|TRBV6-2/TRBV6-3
CASKGWANQPQHF
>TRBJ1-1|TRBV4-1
CASSQVVRATEAFF
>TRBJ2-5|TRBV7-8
CASSLGTRAPAGQETQYF
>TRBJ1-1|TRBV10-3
CAISEDRGRNTEAFF
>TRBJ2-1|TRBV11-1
CASSSPPSAGIQEYNEQFF
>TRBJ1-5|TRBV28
CASNPWAQGGNQPQHF
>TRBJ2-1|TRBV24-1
CATSERTSGAYNEQFF
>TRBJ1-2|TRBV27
CASSPGTGGGYTF
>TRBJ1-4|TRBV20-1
CSARPYRGQMEKLFF
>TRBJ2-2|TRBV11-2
CASSSSPTGREHRGAVF
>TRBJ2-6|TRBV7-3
CASASSGASVLTF
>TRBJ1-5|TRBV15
CATSYKTGGFQPQHF
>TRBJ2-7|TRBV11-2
CASSLEVAGPPAYEQYF
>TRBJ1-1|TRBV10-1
CASSESPGPGAFF
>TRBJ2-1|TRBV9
CASSGQGEGYNEQFF
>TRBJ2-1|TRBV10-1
CASSDIISGSAGYNEQFF
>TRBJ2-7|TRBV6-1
CASSLSGTGDHEQYF
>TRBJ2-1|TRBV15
CATSGGILDEQFF
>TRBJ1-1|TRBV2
CARVGQGDQAFF
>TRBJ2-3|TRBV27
CASSLRPYSGDTQYF
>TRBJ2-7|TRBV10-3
CAISEDSRNEQYF
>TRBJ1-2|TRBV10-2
CASSDRGGAGRPGYTF
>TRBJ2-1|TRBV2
CASSEPLQRANNEQFF
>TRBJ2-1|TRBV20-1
CSAQIVTSSLNEQFF
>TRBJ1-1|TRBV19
CASSVTGRDTEAFF
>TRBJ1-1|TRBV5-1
CASSLAVVSANTEAFF